One sample yielded the 6 T cell receptor beta chains listed below, sequenced in a study of cytomegalovirus exposure and HLA in healthy donors. The PCR used 60 Vbeta and 13 Jbeta primers. The data were produced by immunoSEQ multiplex PCR, yet TCRdb's version contains in-frame clones alone and is incomplete. The table has 55,000 to 70,000 clones, around 61% seen once. The sample was PBMCs. These receptors were collected from a woman aged 45-65 years in good health and CMV-seronegative.

The rearrangement uses TRBV2 and TRBJ1-4; tentatively, D is TRBD1 (5 bases). Germline loops: CDR1 SNHLY, CDR2 FYNNEI. V was cut by 5 bases and J by 8 bases, with 21 bases left in between. The CDR3 spans 16 residues. The CDR3 here is CASSIRARVEVEKLFF. In DNA, the CDR3 is TGTGCCAGCAGTATCCGTGCCAGGGTTGAGGTAGAAAAACTGTTTTTT.

This chain connects TRBV7-2 to TRBJ1-2, with D unresolved. The CDR3 consists of 14 residues. Looked up from germline, CDR1 is SGHTA and CDR2 is FQGNSA. The V end was cut by 3 bases, the J end by 6 bases, with 14 bases between. The CDR3 DNA is TGTGCCAGCAGCTTTAGTCTAAATCGAGATGGCTACACCTTC. Encoded protein: CASSFSLNRDGYTF.

This clone was observed a handful of times. V gene TRBV7-9 combines with J gene TRBJ2-6; possibly TRBD2 for D (7 bases). This CDR3 region has 19 residues. V lost 7 bases to trimming and J lost 3 bases, with 25 bases between them. In germline, CDR1 is SEHNR, CDR2 FQNEAQ (reference sequence). The CDR3 nucleotides read TGTGCCAGCACATCCTTGGGGGGGGGCGGTTTTTTTGGGGCCAACGTCCTGACTTTC. It translates to CASTSLGGGGFFGANVLTF. The full variable domain, with the rest looked up from reference TRBV7-9 and TRBJ2-6, is DTGVSQNPRHKITKRGQNVTFRCDPISEHNRLYWYRQTLGQGPEFLTYFQNEAQLEKSRLLSDRFSAERPKGSFSTLEIQRTEQGDSAMYLCASTSLGGGGFFGANVLTFGAGSRLTVL.

J is TRBJ1-1 and V is TRBV9; 7 nucleotides align to TRBD1. The V and J ends lost 4 bases and 6 bases, in that order; junction bases with no gene match: 9. The germline CDR1 and CDR2 sequences are SGDLS and YYNGEE. The CDR3 runs 14 residues. The CDR3 loop reads CASSSGQRYAEAFF. The CDR3 nucleotides read TGTGCCAGCAGCTCGGGACAGAGGTACGCTGAAGCTTTCTTT.

The rearrangement links TRBV5-1 to TRBJ1-2; 12 bases are shared with TRBD1. Germline V gene data show CDR1 as SGHRS and CDR2 as YFSETQ. V shed 4 bases and J 4 bases; nucleotides not matched to a gene: 8. The CDR3 runs 16 residues. This chain's CDR3 is CASSLGTGGFVYGYTF. The CDR3 region has the DNA TGCGCCAGCAGCCTGGGGACAGGGGGCTTTGTCTATGGCTACACCTTC.

This clone was seen a single time. This chain connects TRBV9 to TRBJ2-7; weak D call: TRBD2 (6 bases). Germline-derived CDR1 and CDR2 are SGDLS and YYNGEE. There are 14 residues in the CDR3. Trimming removed 3 bases from V and 4 bases from J, with 14 bases in between. The CDR3 is CASSAGGGFYEQYF. The DNA for the CDR3 is TGTGCCAGCAGCGCTGGGGGAGGATTTTACGAGCAGTACTTC.